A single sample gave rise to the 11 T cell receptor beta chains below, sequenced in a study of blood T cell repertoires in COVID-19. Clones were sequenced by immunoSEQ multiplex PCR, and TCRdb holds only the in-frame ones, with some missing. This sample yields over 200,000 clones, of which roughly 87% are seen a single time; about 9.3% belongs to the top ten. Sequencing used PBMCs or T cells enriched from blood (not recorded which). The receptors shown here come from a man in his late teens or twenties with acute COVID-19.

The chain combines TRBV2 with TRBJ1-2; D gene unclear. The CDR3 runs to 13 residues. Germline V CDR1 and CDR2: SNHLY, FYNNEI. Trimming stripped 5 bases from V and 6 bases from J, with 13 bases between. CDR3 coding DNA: TGTGCCAGCAGTCACCCTCTCGAGGATGGCTACACCTTC. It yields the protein CASSHPLEDGYTF.

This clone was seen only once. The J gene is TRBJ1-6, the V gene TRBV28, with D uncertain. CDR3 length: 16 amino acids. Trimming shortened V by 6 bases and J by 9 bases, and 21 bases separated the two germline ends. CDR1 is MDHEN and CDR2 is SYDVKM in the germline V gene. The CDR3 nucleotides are TGTGCCAGCAGGATCAGCGGAGGGTCGTTCGGTTCACCCCTCCACTTT. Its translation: CASRISGGSFGSPLHF.

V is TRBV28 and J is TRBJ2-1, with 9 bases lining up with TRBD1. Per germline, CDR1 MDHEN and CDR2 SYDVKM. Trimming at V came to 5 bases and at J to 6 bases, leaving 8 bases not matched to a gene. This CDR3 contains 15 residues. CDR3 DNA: TGTGCCAGCAGTCCAACAGGGGGCAGAGGCAATGAGCAGTTCTTC. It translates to CASSPTGGRGNEQFF.

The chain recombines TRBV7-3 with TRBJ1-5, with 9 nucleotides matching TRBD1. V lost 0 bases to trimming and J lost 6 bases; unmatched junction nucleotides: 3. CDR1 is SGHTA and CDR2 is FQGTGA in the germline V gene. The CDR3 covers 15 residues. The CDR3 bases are TGTGCCAGCAGCTTAACGGGGACAGGGAGTCAGCCCCAGCATTTT. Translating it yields CASSLTGTGSQPQHF. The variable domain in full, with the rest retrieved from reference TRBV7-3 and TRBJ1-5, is GAGVSQTPSNKVTEKGKYVELRCDPISGHTALYWYRQSLGQGPEFLIYFQGTGAADDSGLPNDRFFAVRPEGSVSTLKIQRTERGDSAVYLCASSLTGTGSQPQHFGDGTRLSIL.

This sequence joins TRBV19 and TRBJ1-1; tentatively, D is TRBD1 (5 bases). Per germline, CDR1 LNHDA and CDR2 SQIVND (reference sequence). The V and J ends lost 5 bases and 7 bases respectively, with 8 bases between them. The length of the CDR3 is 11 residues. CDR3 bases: TGTGCCAGTAGTGGGGCCCTTGAAGCTTTCTTT. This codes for CASSGALEAFF.

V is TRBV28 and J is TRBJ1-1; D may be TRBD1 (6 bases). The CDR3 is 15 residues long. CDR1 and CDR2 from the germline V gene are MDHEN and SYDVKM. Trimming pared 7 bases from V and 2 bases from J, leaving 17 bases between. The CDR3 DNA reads TGTGCCAGCATGGGGGGGCGCAGGGGAAACACTGAAGCTTTCTTT. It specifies CASMGGRRGNTEAFF.

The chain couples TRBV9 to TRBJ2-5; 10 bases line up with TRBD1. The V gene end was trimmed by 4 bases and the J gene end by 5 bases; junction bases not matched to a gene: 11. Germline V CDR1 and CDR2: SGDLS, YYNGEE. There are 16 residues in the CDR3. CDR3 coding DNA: TGTGCCAGCAGCTTTCAACCGGGACAGGGGATCGAGACCCAGTACTTC. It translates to CASSFQPGQGIETQYF.

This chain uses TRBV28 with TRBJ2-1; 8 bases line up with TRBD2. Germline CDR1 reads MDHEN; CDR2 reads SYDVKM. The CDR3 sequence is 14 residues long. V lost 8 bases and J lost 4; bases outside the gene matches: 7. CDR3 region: CASRTSGQYNEQFF. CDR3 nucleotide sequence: TGTGCCAGCCGTACTAGCGGTCAGTACAATGAGCAGTTCTTC.

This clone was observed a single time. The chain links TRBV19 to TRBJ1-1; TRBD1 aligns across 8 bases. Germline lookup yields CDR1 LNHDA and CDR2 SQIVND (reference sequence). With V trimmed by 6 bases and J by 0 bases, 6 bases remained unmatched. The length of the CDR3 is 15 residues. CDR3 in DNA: TGTGCCAGTAGGAACCGACAGGGGATGAACACTGAAGCTTTCTTT. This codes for CASRNRQGMNTEAFF. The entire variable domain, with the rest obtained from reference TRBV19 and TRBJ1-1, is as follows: DGGITQSPKYLFRKEGQNVTLSCEQNLNHDAMYWYRQDPGQGLRLIYYSQIVNDFQKGDIAEGYSVSREKKESFPLTVTSAQKNPTAFYLCASRNRQGMNTEAFFGQGTRLTVV.

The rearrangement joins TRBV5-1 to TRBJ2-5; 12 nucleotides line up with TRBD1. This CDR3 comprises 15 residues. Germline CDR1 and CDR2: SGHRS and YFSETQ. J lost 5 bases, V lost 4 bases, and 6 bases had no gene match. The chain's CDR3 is CASSEGTGGEETQYF. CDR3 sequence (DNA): TGCGCCAGCAGCGAAGGGACAGGGGGCGAGGAGACCCAGTACTTC. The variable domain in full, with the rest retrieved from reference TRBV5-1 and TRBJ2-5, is KAGVTQTPRYLIKTRGQQVTLSCSPISGHRSVSWYQQTPGQGLQFLFEYFSETQRNKGNFPGRFSGRQFSNSRSEMNVSTLELGDSALYLCASSEGTGGEETQYFGPGTRLLVL.

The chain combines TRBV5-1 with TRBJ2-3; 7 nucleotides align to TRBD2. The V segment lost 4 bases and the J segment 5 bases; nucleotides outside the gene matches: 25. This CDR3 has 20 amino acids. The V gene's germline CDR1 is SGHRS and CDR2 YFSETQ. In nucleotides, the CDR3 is TGCGCCAGCAGCACCTACCCGAATATTCCTAGCGGACAACGGGTAGATACGCAGTATTTT. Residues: CASSTYPNIPSGQRVDTQYF. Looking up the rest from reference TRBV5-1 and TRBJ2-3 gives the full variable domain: KAGVTQTPRYLIKTRGQQVTLSCSPISGHRSVSWYQQTPGQGLQFLFEYFSETQRNKGNFPGRFSGRQFSNSRSEMNVSTLELGDSALYLCASSTYPNIPSGQRVDTQYFGPGTRLTVL.